This T cell receptor beta chain was identified in a study of shared clonotypes between healthy human individuals. Across the whole study: Used for every donor were three CD4 naive, three CD4 memory, two CD8 naive and one CD8 memory plate.

The protocol was immunoSEQ multiplex PCR, while the TCRdb copy is restricted to in-frame clones and leaves out a portion. This sample has a few million clones, with around nine tenths found just once. Between the trimmed V and J ends, which lost 7 bases and 0 bases, there was a span of 12 bases. Germline lookup yields CDR1 MNHEY and CDR2 SMNVEV (reference sequence). There are 14 residues in the CDR3. This TCR was recovered from a young man in good health. Sample: naive CD4+ T cells sorted from blood. The subset here: CD45RA+ positively selected. V gene TRBV27 combines with J gene TRBJ1-2; TRBD1 might be the D (6 bases). The CDR3 coding sequence is TGTGCCAGCAAACCAGGACAGCCTAACTATGGCTACACCTTC. Translated: CASKPGQPNYGYTF.